This T cell receptor beta chain stems from a study of T cell repertoires in aging, cancer and after chemotherapy. Study-wide context: Donors were grouped into six age bands spanning 30 or younger through 70 or older.

Amplification of TCR beta used genomic DNA extracted from peripheral blood. Study results and caveats: In cancer patients, declining TCR diversity with age involved lost richness and lost evenness. Across the chemotherapy interval, each cancer cohort showed higher median generation probability, suggesting thymic rebound.

To note about this clonotype: The antigen is not known.

Rearranged V-D-J TRB sequences were amplified with a mixed TRB-A/B primer pool. TCRdb ran MiXCR on the multiplex PCR reads and lists one entry per CDR3 protein. The sample has approximately 13,000 distinct CDR3 sequences; 20% to 30% are singletons. The receptor was derived from a human donor in good health. Sequencing was carried out using blood.

The DNA for the CDR3 is TGTGCCAGCAGTTGGCGACAGCCCTATGGCTACACCTTC. Translating it yields CASSWRQPYGYTF. J is TRBJ1-2 and V is TRBV28; tentative D call: TRBD1 (5 bases). Trimming removed 4 bases at V and 4 bases at J, with 10 bases between. Germline V CDR1 and CDR2: MDHEN, SYDVKM. The CDR3 runs to 13 residues.